A single sample is the source of the 2 T cell receptor beta chains below, sequenced in a study of blood T cell repertoires in COVID-19. Profiling relied on immunoSEQ multiplex PCR, and the TCRdb table lists in-frame clones only, not all of them. Of some 70,000 clones in the sample, approximately 82% were seen once. Sequences were obtained from peripheral blood. The receptors derive from a middle-aged man with active COVID-19.

The rearrangement joins TRBV6-5 to TRBJ2-3; TRBD2 agrees at 9 bases. The germline V gene has CDR1 MNHEY and CDR2 SVGAGI. V shed 6 bases, J shed 2 bases, and the junction held 3 bases outside the gene matches. CDR3 length equals 14 residues. The CDR3 is CASRPGLATDTQYF. CDR3 in DNA: TGTGCCAGCAGACCGGGACTAGCCACAGATACGCAGTATTTT.

This chain joins TRBV5-1 and TRBJ2-3; TRBD2 aligns across 10 bases. V trimming: 6 bases; J trimming: 1 base; junction bases outside the gene matches: 2. Germline V gene data show CDR1 as SGHRS and CDR2 as YFSETQ. This CDR3 is built from 14 residues. The CDR3 here is CASTSGGRTDTQYF. In DNA form, the CDR3 reads TGCGCCAGCACTAGCGGGGGCCGCACAGATACGCAGTATTTT.